This T cell receptor beta chain was identified in a study of T cell repertoires in cytomegalovirus infection. Across the study: Through public TCR beta signatures, both CMV infection and matching HLA type were indicated. Study findings and constraints: There were HLA-C-restricted CMV-specific TCR beta clonotypes dominating the ex vivo response. There were carriers of CMV plus the relevant HLA, and cumulative public TCR beta family frequency identified them.

TCRdb passed the reads through MiXCR, listing each CDR3 protein once. The repertoire holds some 280,000 distinct CDR3 sequences, with approximately 13% as singletons. The CDR3 is 16 amino acids. CDR1 is MNHEY, CDR2 SMNVEV, per germline (reference sequence). V gave up 1 base and J gave up 6 bases; unmatched junction bases: 7. Remarks on this clonotype: Its antigen is not identified.

The sequence was obtained from a human donor in good health (CMV status not recorded). Some clones in this sample may be carry-over from other donors' samples. The sequenced sample consisted of PBMCs. The rearrangement links TRBV27 to TRBJ2-1, with 9 nucleotides matching TRBD1. The CDR3: CASSLYDRGVRNEQFF. The CDR3 DNA follows: TGTGCCAGCAGTTTATATGACAGGGGGGTTCGCAATGAGCAGTTCTTC.